The 24 T cell receptor beta chains below were found in one sample sequenced in a study of T cells expressing NK-cell markers. TCRdb reprocessed the 5' RACE reads and stores each CDR3 protein as one record, lacking DNA. The table lists about 110,000 distinct CDR3 sequences. The sequenced sample was blood T cells: a sorted CD56 or NKG2C T cell subset, CD4+ or CD8+ T cells, or bulk PBMC T cells (not recorded which). These receptors all stem from a woman between 18 and 70 years old in good health.

V usage is TRBV29-1 and J usage is TRBJ1-1; there is no DNA to check the TCRdb D call of TRBD1. Germline-derived CDR1 and CDR2 are SQVTM and ANQGSEA. The CDR3 loop spans 13 amino acids. The CDR3 reads CSVEDREETEAFF.

V is TRBV20-1 and J is TRBJ1-5. Germline V lookup: CDR1 DFQATT, CDR2 SNEGSKA (reference sequence). The CDR3 covers 16 residues. The CDR3 is CSAREGPDLSNQPQHF.

The chain joins TRBV4-1 to TRBJ1-4. The germline V gene has CDR1 MGHRA and CDR2 YSYEKL. There are 13 residues in the CDR3. This CDR3 is CASSQPRGEKLFF.

The chain employs TRBV5-1 and TRBJ1-1. The CDR3 totals 13 residues. Germline-derived CDR1 and CDR2 are SGHRS and YFSETQ. The chain's CDR3 is CASSSGTRTEAFF.

The chain is built from TRBV12-3 or TRBV12-4 and TRBJ1-5; TCRdb proposes TRBD1, but this gene call is untestable without DNA. The CDR3 is 16 residues long. The CDR3 spells CASAPGTGSQAQPQHF.

The chain couples TRBV6-5 to TRBJ2-1; TCRdb indicates TRBD1, and absent DNA this call remains unverified. This CDR3 spans 16 amino acids. Germline V lookup: CDR1 MNHEY, CDR2 SVGAGI. This CDR3 reads CASSYSGQGAINEQFF.

This sequence joins TRBV29-1 and TRBJ2-7. The germline V gene has CDR1 SQVTM and CDR2 ANQGSEA. The CDR3 extends over 13 amino acids. This chain's CDR3 is CSVEDGQPYEQYF.

The chain employs TRBV5-6 and TRBJ2-2; with no DNA, the TCRdb D assignment of TRBD2 cannot be verified. This CDR3 spans 17 amino acids. Germline CDR1 and CDR2: SGHDT and YYEEEE. The CDR3 sequence is CASSVGLAGDHTGELFF.

The chain carries TRBV5-4 and TRBJ2-7; without DNA, the TCRdb call of TRBD2 cannot be checked. The CDR3 runs 15 residues. Germline V CDR1 and CDR2: SGHNT, YYREEE (reference sequence). This CDR3 is CASSFYSGNSYEQYF.

This chain links TRBV5-5 with TRBJ2-1; TCRdb proposes TRBD1, but this gene call is untestable without DNA. Germline V gives CDR1 SGHKS, CDR2 YYEKEE (reference sequence). There are 13 residues in the CDR3. CDR3 loop: CASSGGGINEQFF. The full variable domain, its missing parts supplied by reference TRBV5-5 and TRBJ2-1, is DAGVTQSPTHLIKTRGQQVTLRCSPISGHKSVSWYQQVLGQGPQFIFQYYEKEERGRGNFPDRFSARQFPNYSSELNVNALLLGDSALYLCASSGGGINEQFFGPGTRLTVL.

This rearrangement joins TRBV25-1 to TRBJ1-2. The CDR3 is 16 amino acids. Germline V lookup: CDR1 MGHDK, CDR2 SYGVNS. CDR3 loop: CASSEYGPSANYGYTF.

The CDR3 protein is CASSYGFGYSPLHF. The V and J genes are TRBV6-5 and TRBJ1-6. This CDR3 is 14 amino acids long. From germline, CDR1 is MNHEY and CDR2 SVGAGI.

V and J are TRBV28 and TRBJ1-1. This CDR3 has 12 residues. Germline V lookup: CDR1 MDHEN, CDR2 SYDVKM. CDR3 sequence: CASRTQNTEAFF.

This chain links TRBV20-1 with TRBJ2-7. CDR3 length: 13 amino acids. CDR1 DFQATT and CDR2 SNEGSKA come from the germline V gene (reference sequence). This chain's CDR3 is CSARDKVYYEQYF.

The chain employs TRBV6-5 and TRBJ2-5; as DNA is missing, the TRBD2 call by TCRdb cannot be tested. Germline V gene sequence: CDR1 MNHEY, CDR2 SVGAGI. This CDR3 spans 15 amino acids. CDR3 sequence: CASSYFAGYQETQYF.

CDR3 amino acids: CASGEFGGSPNQPQHF. The rearrangement joins TRBV6-2 or TRBV6-3 to TRBJ1-5. CDR3 length: 16 amino acids. Germline CDR1 reads MNHEY; CDR2 reads SVGEGT.

V gene TRBV4-3 combines with J gene TRBJ2-3; TCRdb proposes TRBD2, but this gene call is untestable without DNA. The CDR3 has 19 amino acids. CDR1 and CDR2 from the germline V gene are LGHNA and YSLEER. CDR3 loop: CASSQDRGLAGVGTDTQYF.

This chain links TRBV12-3 or TRBV12-4 with TRBJ1-1; the D call from TCRdb, TRBD1, cannot be confirmed without DNA. This CDR3 is 11 amino acids long. This chain's CDR3 is CASSSGAEAFF.

This sequence joins TRBV29-1 and TRBJ2-5; checking the TCRdb D call of TRBD1 is not possible without DNA. In germline, CDR1 is SQVTM, CDR2 ANQGSEA. This CDR3 spans 12 amino acids. The CDR3 here is CSAMGVKETQYF.

This rearrangement joins TRBV11-3 to TRBJ2-1; the TCRdb call, TRBD2, lacks DNA for checking. CDR3 length: 16 amino acids. Germline assignment: CDR1 SGHNT and CDR2 YENEEA. The CDR3 protein is CASSSASGGAYNEQFF.

The CDR3 here is CASSAGGNTGELFF. J is TRBJ2-2 and V is TRBV6-4; TCRdb indicates TRBD1, and absent DNA this call remains unverified. Germline V CDR1 and CDR2: MRHNA, SNTAGT. The CDR3 loop spans 14 amino acids.

This chain connects TRBV5-1 to TRBJ1-1; the TCRdb call, TRBD1, lacks DNA for checking. The length of the CDR3 is 13 residues. Germline V CDR1 and CDR2: SGHRS, YFSETQ. This chain's CDR3 is CASTPRTGTEAFF.

The chain combines TRBV29-1 with TRBJ2-1; TCRdb names TRBD1, which stays unverified in the absence of DNA. The CDR3 spans 14 residues. The germline gives CDR1 SQVTM, CDR2 ANQGSEA. CDR3 amino acids: CSVAPPGQPNEQFF.

The chain combines TRBV27 with TRBJ2-1; TCRdb selects TRBD1, and the lack of DNA leaves this call unchecked. This CDR3 comprises 14 residues. The V gene's germline CDR1 is MNHEY and CDR2 SMNVEV (reference sequence). The CDR3 reads CASSGDTFYNEQFF.